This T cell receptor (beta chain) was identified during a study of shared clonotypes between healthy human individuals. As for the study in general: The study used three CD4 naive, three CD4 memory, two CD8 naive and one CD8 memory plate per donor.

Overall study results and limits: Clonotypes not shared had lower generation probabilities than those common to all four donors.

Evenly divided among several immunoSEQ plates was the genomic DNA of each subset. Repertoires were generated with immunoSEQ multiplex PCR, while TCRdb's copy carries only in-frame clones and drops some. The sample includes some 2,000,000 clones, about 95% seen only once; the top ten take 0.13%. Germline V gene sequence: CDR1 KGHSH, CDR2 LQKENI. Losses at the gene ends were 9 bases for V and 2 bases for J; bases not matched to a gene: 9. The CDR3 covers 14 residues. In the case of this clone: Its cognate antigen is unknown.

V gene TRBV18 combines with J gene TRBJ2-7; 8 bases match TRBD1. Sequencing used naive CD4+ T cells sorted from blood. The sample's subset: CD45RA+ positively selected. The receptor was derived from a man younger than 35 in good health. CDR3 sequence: CASSLQGAAYEQYF. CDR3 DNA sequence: TGTGCCAGTAGTCTCCAGGGGGCGGCCTACGAGCAGTACTTC.